This T cell receptor (beta chain) comes out of a study of CD8 T cells in ankylosing spondylitis. This clonotype was detected ten times or more. What it binds is unknown. This CDR3 comprises 14 residues. Trimming shortened V by 9 bases and J by 1 base, and 15 bases separated the two germline ends. Study-level findings and limits: What appeared characteristic of ankylosing spondylitis blood was a TCR beta motif of seven to nine highly homologous variants. Matched ankylosing spondylitis synovial fluid reportedly showed significant enrichment of disease-linked clones. Clones that were linked to disease were CD8+ and were relatively rare in peripheral blood.

As the method for making TCR beta libraries, quantitative 5'-RACE with molecular barcodes was used. Each CDR3 protein is one row after TCRdb ran MiXCR on the 5' RACE reads. Altogether around 150,000 distinct CDR3 sequences are present, 5.5% to 7.5% being singletons, with the ten largest covering roughly 12%. This chain joins TRBV12-3 or TRBV12-4 and TRBJ1-2; D is unclear. Sequenced: blood, either unsorted or a sorted T cell fraction (not recorded which). The TCR comes from a female donor with ankylosing spondylitis or in good health (not recorded which). The chain's CDR3 is CASTLSGVNYGYTF. The CDR3, as DNA: TGTGCCAGTACCCTCTCCGGGGTTAACTATGGCTACACCTTC.